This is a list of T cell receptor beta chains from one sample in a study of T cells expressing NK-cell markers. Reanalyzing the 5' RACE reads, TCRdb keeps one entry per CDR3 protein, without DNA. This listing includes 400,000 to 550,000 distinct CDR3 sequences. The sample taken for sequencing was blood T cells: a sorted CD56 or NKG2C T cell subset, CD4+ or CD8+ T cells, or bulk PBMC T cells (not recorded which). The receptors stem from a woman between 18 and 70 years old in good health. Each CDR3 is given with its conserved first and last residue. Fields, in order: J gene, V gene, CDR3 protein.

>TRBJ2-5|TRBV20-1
CSAPHGGTGTETQYF
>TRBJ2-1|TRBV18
CASSPGQGTYNEQFF
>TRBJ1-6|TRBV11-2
CASTLWTAPIGSSYNSPLHF
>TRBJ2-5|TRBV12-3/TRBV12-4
CASSFALQKETQYF
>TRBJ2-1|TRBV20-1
CSARVGTTYNEQFF
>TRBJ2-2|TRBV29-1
CSARLAGGGTGELFF
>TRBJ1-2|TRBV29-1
CSVEDPKGDFYGYTF
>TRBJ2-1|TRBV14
CASSQEPPSYNEQFF
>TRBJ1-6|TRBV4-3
CASSQDPTGNSPLHF
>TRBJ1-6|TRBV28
CASSLQGASSPLHF
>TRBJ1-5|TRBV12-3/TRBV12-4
CASSQEGINQPQHF
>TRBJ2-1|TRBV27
CASALESSYNEQFF
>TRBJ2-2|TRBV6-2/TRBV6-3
CASSYPRTGSSAGELFF
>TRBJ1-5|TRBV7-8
CASSLSLGPQPQHF
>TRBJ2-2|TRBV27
CASSLLRGGAGELFF
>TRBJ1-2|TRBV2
CASRTAGGNGYTF
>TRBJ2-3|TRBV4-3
CASSQEGAKADTQYF
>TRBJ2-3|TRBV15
CATSRAFWTSDSNRGTDTQYF
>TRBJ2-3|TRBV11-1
CASSLVWGTSGIADTQYF
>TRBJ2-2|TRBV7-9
CASSLPDRENTGELFF
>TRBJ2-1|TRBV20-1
CSAPRGPGGNEQFF
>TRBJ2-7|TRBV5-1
CASSLAAGGEQYF
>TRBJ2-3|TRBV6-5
CASRRLAGGPDTQYF
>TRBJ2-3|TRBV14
CASSQLKGTDTQYF
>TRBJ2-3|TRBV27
CASSDGGSTDTQYF
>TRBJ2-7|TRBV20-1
CSARVTGWSEQYF
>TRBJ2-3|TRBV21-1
CASSLSGLAGESDTQYF
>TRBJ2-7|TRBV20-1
CSANPGTLVYEQYF
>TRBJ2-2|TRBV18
CASSPRGRYPGELFF
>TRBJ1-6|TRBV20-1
CSSHQQGYNSPLHF
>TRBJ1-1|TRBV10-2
CASSEGPSTEAFF
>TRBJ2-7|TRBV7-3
CASSPGGENEQYF
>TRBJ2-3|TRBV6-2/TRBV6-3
CASSYLLERGSADTQYF
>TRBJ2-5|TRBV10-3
CAISESDLAGDQETQYF
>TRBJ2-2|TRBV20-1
CSARLGSNTGELFF
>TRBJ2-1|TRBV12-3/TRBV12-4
CASSHPEEGGNSGNEQFF
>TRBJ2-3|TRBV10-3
CAISGDSHKDTQYF
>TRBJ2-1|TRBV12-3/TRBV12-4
CASSSSPRYEQFF
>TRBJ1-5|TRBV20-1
CSARVPAGGGNQTQHF
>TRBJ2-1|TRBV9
CASSAYRVPYNEQFF
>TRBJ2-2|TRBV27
CASRRTEMNTGELFF